One and the same sample provided the 8 T cell receptor beta chains below, sequenced in a study of early T cells in non-severe SARS-CoV-2 infection. Via MiXCR, TCRdb re-called the 5' RACE reads, giving one row per CDR3 protein. The repertoire holds about 80,000 distinct CDR3 sequences, with 10% to 12% as singletons. The sequenced sample consisted of whole blood. The receptors derive from an adult who was a healthcare worker with PCR-confirmed SARS-CoV-2 infection or an uninfected control (not recorded which).

This clonotype occurred a few times. The rearrangement uses TRBV7-2 and TRBJ2-2, with D hard to call. Germline-derived CDR1 and CDR2 are SGHTA and FQGNSA. V lost 3 bases and J 9 bases, leaving 11 bases between the germline ends. The CDR3 has 13 amino acids. CDR3 bases: TGTGCCAGCAGCTTCCGACCCCTCTGGGAGCTGTTTTTT. Its protein is CASSFRPLWELFF.

This chain uses TRBV20-1 with TRBJ2-7; D possibly corresponds to TRBD1 (6 bases). The CDR3 has 12 residues. Germline V gene sequence: CDR1 DFQATT, CDR2 SNEGSKA (reference sequence). Trimming cost V 1 base and J 3 bases, with 7 bases left between them. Here the CDR3 DNA reads TGCAGTGCTAGAGGAGGGGGCTACGAGCAGTACTTC. This encodes CSARGGGYEQYF.

This clonotype showed up many times. The chain is built from TRBV6-2 or TRBV6-3 and TRBJ2-1; 8 bases align to TRBD2. CDR1 and CDR2 from the germline V gene are MNHEY and SVGEGT. This CDR3 has 15 amino acids. V shed 6 bases and J 7 bases; nucleotides not matched to a gene: 11. This CDR3 is CASSTTSGPLNEQFF. In DNA form, the CDR3 reads TGTGCCAGCAGCACCACTAGCGGACCTCTGAATGAGCAGTTCTTC.

This clonotype was observed at least ten times. The rearrangement joins TRBV5-5 to TRBJ1-1; no definite D call. This CDR3 is 14 amino acids long. Germline V lookup: CDR1 SGHKS, CDR2 YYEKEE (reference sequence). With 0 bases removed from V and 1 base from J, the gap between germline ends came to 7 bases. CDR3 in amino acids: CASSLAGENTEAFF. The CDR3 DNA reads TGTGCCAGCAGCTTGGCCGGCGAGAACACTGAAGCTTTCTTT.

This clonotype was detected only a few times. The rearrangement uses TRBV4-3 and TRBJ2-5; tentative D call: TRBD2 (7 bases). The V and J ends lost 1 base and 5 bases respectively, with 17 bases between them. The CDR3 is made up of 16 amino acids. Germline lookup yields CDR1 LGHNA and CDR2 YSLEER. The CDR3 spells CASSQVLRGAGETQYF. DNA of the CDR3: TGCGCCAGCAGCCAAGTCCTTCGGGGGGCTGGGGAGACCCAGTACTTC.

This clonotype was detected only a few times. The chain is built from TRBV20-1 and TRBJ2-7; 15 positions match TRBD2. V lost 3 bases, J lost 4 bases, and 4 bases stayed unmatched. Germline V gene lookup returns CDR1 DFQATT and CDR2 SNEGSKA (reference sequence). CDR3 length: 15 amino acids. CDR3 loop: CSASGTSGGQYEQYF. The CDR3 nucleotides are TGCAGTGCTAGCGGGACTAGCGGGGGGCAGTACGAGCAGTACTTC.

This clonotype was observed a few times. V usage is TRBV20-1 and J usage is TRBJ2-1; 14 bases fit TRBD2. The CDR3 is 17 residues long. Germline V lookup: CDR1 DFQATT, CDR2 SNEGSKA (reference sequence). The J segment lost 1 base and the V segment lost 6 bases, leaving 8 bases of the junction unmatched. The CDR3 loop is CSATGTSGGYSYNEQFF. The CDR3 DNA follows: TGCAGTGCCACCGGGACTAGCGGGGGCTATTCCTACAATGAGCAGTTCTTC.

This clonotype was counted many times. This rearrangement joins TRBV12-3 or TRBV12-4 to TRBJ1-5; D is ambiguous. The CDR3 runs 13 residues. V dropped 6 bases and J dropped 5 bases, with 11 bases sitting between them. CDR3 protein: CASSGTSDQPQHF. In DNA, the CDR3 is TGTGCCAGCAGCGGAACCTCGGATCAGCCCCAGCATTTT.